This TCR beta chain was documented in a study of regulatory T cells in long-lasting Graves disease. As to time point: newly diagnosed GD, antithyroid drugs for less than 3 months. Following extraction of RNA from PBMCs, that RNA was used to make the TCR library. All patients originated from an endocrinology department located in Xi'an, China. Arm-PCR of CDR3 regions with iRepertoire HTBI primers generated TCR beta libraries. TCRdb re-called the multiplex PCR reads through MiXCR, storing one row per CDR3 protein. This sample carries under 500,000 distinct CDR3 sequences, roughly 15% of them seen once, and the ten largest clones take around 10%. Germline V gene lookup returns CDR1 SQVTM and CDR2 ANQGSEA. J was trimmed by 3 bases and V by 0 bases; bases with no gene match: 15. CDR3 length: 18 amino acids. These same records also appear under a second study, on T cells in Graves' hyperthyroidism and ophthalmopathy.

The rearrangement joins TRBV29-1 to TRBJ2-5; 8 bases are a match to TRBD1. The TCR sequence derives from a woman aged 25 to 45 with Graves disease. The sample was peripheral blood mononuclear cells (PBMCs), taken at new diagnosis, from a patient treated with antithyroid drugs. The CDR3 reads CSVEDPTRVTGVEETQYF. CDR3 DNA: TGCAGCGTTGAAGATCCAACCCGTGTGACAGGGGTTGAAGAGACCCAGTACTTC.